A selection of T cell receptor beta chains follows, all from one sample in a study of Graves' ophthalmopathy and Graves' hyperthyroidism. TCRdb itself ran the multiplex PCR reads through MiXCR, one entry per CDR3 protein. The table lists 340,000 or so distinct CDR3 sequences, around a sixth of them singletons. Sequencing input: peripheral blood. Receptors originate from an adult man with Graves' ophthalmopathy. Each CDR3 is given with its conserved first and last residue. Each record gives: J gene, D gene, V gene, clone size, CDR3 DNA, CDR3 protein. The D gene is left open where the match is weak. Part of the rows lack a size; the others show once, few, many or a class for expanded clones.

j_call: TRBJ1-2; d_call: .; v_call: TRBV7-9; clone_size: many; cdr3_nt: TGTGCCAGCAGCTTAGTCACAGGACCCTATGGCTACACCTTC; cdr3_aa: CASSLVTGPYGYTF
j_call: TRBJ2-7; d_call: .; v_call: TRBV12-3/TRBV12-4; clone_size: .; cdr3_nt: TGTGCCAGCAGATCTTACTCCTACGAGCAGTACTTC; cdr3_aa: CASRSYSYEQYF
j_call: TRBJ2-2; d_call: TRBD1; v_call: TRBV30; clone_size: many; cdr3_nt: TGTGCCTGGATGGACAGGGGGCGAACCGGGGAGCTGTTTTTT; cdr3_aa: CAWMDRGRTGELFF
j_call: TRBJ2-2; d_call: .; v_call: TRBV27; clone_size: many; cdr3_nt: TGTGCCAGCAGTTTAAGGGGCAGTCGGGGCGGGGAGCTGTTTTTT; cdr3_aa: CASSLRGSRGGELFF
j_call: TRBJ2-7; d_call: .; v_call: TRBV30; clone_size: many; cdr3_nt: TGTGCCTGGAGTGTAGGGGCGCGAAACGAGCAGTACTTC; cdr3_aa: CAWSVGARNEQYF
j_call: TRBJ2-2; d_call: .; v_call: TRBV5-1; clone_size: many; cdr3_nt: TGCGCCAGCAGCGCTCCGATGAACACCGGGGAGCTGTTTTTT; cdr3_aa: CASSAPMNTGELFF
j_call: TRBJ2-5; d_call: .; v_call: TRBV11-1; clone_size: few; cdr3_nt: TGTGCCAGCAGCTTAGTTCCTCCCCAAGAGACCCAGTACTTC; cdr3_aa: CASSLVPPQETQYF
j_call: TRBJ2-7; d_call: TRBD1; v_call: TRBV12-3/TRBV12-4; clone_size: many; cdr3_nt: TGTGCCAGCAGTTATCCGACAGGGGCCCGCCACGAGCAGTACTTC; cdr3_aa: CASSYPTGARHEQYF
j_call: TRBJ1-5; d_call: .; v_call: TRBV20-1; clone_size: many; cdr3_nt: TGCAGTGCTAAGGACAGCTATAGCAATCAGCCCCAGCATTTT; cdr3_aa: CSAKDSYSNQPQHF
j_call: TRBJ2-5; d_call: .; v_call: TRBV11-2; clone_size: many; cdr3_nt: TGTGCCAGCAGCTCCCCGGCGGGGTATAGTATGGAGACCCAGTACTTC; cdr3_aa: CASSSPAGYSMETQYF
j_call: TRBJ1-2; d_call: TRBD1; v_call: TRBV7-9; clone_size: many; cdr3_nt: TGTGCCAGCAGCAAGAGCGGACAGGGGGACAGCTATGGCTACACCTTC; cdr3_aa: CASSKSGQGDSYGYTF
j_call: TRBJ1-6; d_call: .; v_call: TRBV6-1; clone_size: many; cdr3_nt: TGTGCCAGCAACAAAGACAGTAATTCACCCCTCCACTTT; cdr3_aa: CASNKDSNSPLHF
j_call: TRBJ1-1; d_call: .; v_call: TRBV7-2; clone_size: many; cdr3_nt: TGTGCCAGCAGCTGGCAGGGGAGGGTCACTGAAGCTTTCTTT; cdr3_aa: CASSWQGRVTEAFF
j_call: TRBJ1-5; d_call: TRBD1; v_call: TRBV30; clone_size: .; cdr3_nt: TGTGCCTGGAGTCCGGGACAGGGGGCGGGTCAGCCCCAGCATTTT; cdr3_aa: CAWSPGQGAGQPQHF
j_call: TRBJ2-5; d_call: TRBD1; v_call: TRBV12-3/TRBV12-4; clone_size: many; cdr3_nt: TGTGCCAGCAGTTTAGCACGGGACAGGGGGTACCAAGAGACCCAGTACTTC; cdr3_aa: CASSLARDRGYQETQYF
j_call: TRBJ2-7; d_call: .; v_call: TRBV7-2; clone_size: .; cdr3_nt: TGTGCCAGCAGCCCGACAGCATTTCGCTACGAGCAGTACTTC; cdr3_aa: CASSPTAFRYEQYF
j_call: TRBJ1-5; d_call: .; v_call: TRBV10-2; clone_size: many; cdr3_nt: TGCGCCAGCAGTGGCCTTAATCAGCCCCAGCATTTT; cdr3_aa: CASSGLNQPQHF
j_call: TRBJ1-6; d_call: TRBD1; v_call: TRBV30; clone_size: .; cdr3_nt: TGTGCCTGGAGTGTACTTGGGACAGCTAATTCACCCCTCCACTTT; cdr3_aa: CAWSVLGTANSPLHF
j_call: TRBJ1-1; d_call: .; v_call: TRBV6-5; clone_size: many; cdr3_nt: TGTGCCAGCAGTTACTCCACACCACAAGGTGGGGAAGCTTTCTTT; cdr3_aa: CASSYSTPQGGEAFF
j_call: TRBJ1-2; d_call: TRBD1; v_call: TRBV30; clone_size: many; cdr3_nt: TGTGCCTGGAGCATACCACAGGGGGCGAATGGCTACACCTTC; cdr3_aa: CAWSIPQGANGYTF
j_call: TRBJ2-2; d_call: .; v_call: TRBV6-5; clone_size: many; cdr3_nt: TGTGCCAGCAGCGCATATAGGATAAACACCGGGGAGCTGTTTTTT; cdr3_aa: CASSAYRINTGELFF
j_call: TRBJ1-2; d_call: .; v_call: TRBV11-1; clone_size: many; cdr3_nt: TGTGCCAGCAGCTTCGTCGACAGCTATGGCTACACCTTC; cdr3_aa: CASSFVDSYGYTF
j_call: TRBJ2-5; d_call: .; v_call: TRBV4-1; clone_size: many; cdr3_nt: TGCGCCAGCAGCCAAGGTCCCTGGGCGCAAGAGACCCAGTACTTC; cdr3_aa: CASSQGPWAQETQYF
j_call: TRBJ1-2; d_call: .; v_call: TRBV10-3; clone_size: many; cdr3_nt: TGTGCCATCAGTGAGTCTCGCCCGGGGGCCACCTTC; cdr3_aa: CAISESRPGATF
j_call: TRBJ2-7; d_call: TRBD2; v_call: TRBV20-1; clone_size: many; cdr3_nt: TGCAGTGCTAGGCAAGCGGGAAACAGCCTCTCCTACGAGCAGTACTTC; cdr3_aa: CSARQAGNSLSYEQYF
j_call: TRBJ2-2; d_call: .; v_call: TRBV20-1; clone_size: many; cdr3_nt: TGCAGTGCTAGAGACCCCGGGGAGCTGTTTTTT; cdr3_aa: CSARDPGELFF